The source of this T cell receptor beta chain is a study of regulatory T cells in long-lasting Graves disease. For the study at large: Disease was considered persistent Graves' disease after over 5 years of antithyroid drugs (with positive TSH receptor antibodies). Overall study results and limits: TRBV28, TRBJ1-2 and TRBJ2-5 were segments that persistent disease favored.

The V end was cut by 8 bases, the J end by 14 bases, with 13 bases between. The CDR3 extends over 11 amino acids. Documented time point: persistent/refractory GD, antithyroid drugs over 5 years with positive TRAb. After RNA was extracted from PBMCs, the TCR library was made from it. Patients met American Thyroid Association criteria for Graves' disease. TCR beta libraries were built with iRepertoire HTBI primers and Arm-PCR of CDR3 regions. TCRdb called the multiplex PCR reads again in MiXCR, with one record for every CDR3 protein. The sample records 400,000 to 500,000 distinct CDR3 sequences, under 25% being singletons. This clonotype was seen many times. Its matching antigen is unknown.

The origin of this receptor is a female donor with Graves disease. The sample in question was peripheral blood mononuclear cells (PBMCs), obtained when the disease was refractory, from a patient treated with antithyroid drugs. The genes are TRBV12-3 or TRBV12-4 and TRBJ1-6; D unclear. CDR3 amino acids: CASSKERALHF. The CDR3 coding sequence is TGTGCCAGCTCCAAGGAGAGGGCCCTCCACTTT.